A single TCR beta chain is shown here with its context. The antigen is not known. The data stem from a study of T cells after yellow fever vaccination. Study observations and caveats: FACS-sorted repertoires could contain abundant clonotypes contaminating from the bulk population.

MiXCR, applied by TCRdb to the 5' RACE reads, yields one record per CDR3 protein. Among approximately 550,000 distinct CDR3 sequences listed, under 25% were seen once. The CDR3 length is 15 residues. Germline V gives CDR1 LGHNA, CDR2 YSLEER. J gave up 6 bases and V 4 bases, and 8 bases lay outside the gene matches. The sequence was obtained from a man aged 25 to 40 who received the YFV17D yellow fever vaccine. V usage is TRBV4-3 and J usage is TRBJ2-2; 7 bases map to TRBD1. The sequencing used PBMCs, collected 15 days after the yellow fever booster vaccination. The CDR3 DNA is TGCGCCAGCAGCCTGATGACAGGGCCGGCCGGGGAGCTGTTTTTT. Amino acids: CASSLMTGPAGELFF.